Listed below are T cell receptor beta chains from one sample, sequenced in a study of T cell responses to AZD1222 COVID-19 vaccine. The data were produced by immunoSEQ multiplex PCR, yet TCRdb's version contains in-frame clones alone and is incomplete. The table lists roughly 130,000 clones, around 84% of them singletons. The sequencing used peripheral blood, collected on day 0 of AZD1222 vaccination. The receptors here all came from an adult in good health. Each CDR3 is given with its conserved first and last residue. The D gene is left open where the match is weak. The size entry is marked missing in some rows and otherwise reads once, few, many or a size class.

>TRBD1|TRBJ1-2|once|TRBV6-5
TGTGCCAGCTGCCGGACGGACAGGGCTGATGGCTACACCTTC
CASCRTDRADGYTF
>.|TRBJ1-1|once|TRBV6-6
TGTGCCAGCTCCTCTTTGTGGAACACTGAAGCTTTCTTT
CASSSLWNTEAFF
>.|TRBJ2-3|once|TRBV6-4
TGTGCCAGCAGGTTACAGGGTGCCTCCACAGATACGCAGTATTTT
CASRLQGASTDTQYF
>.|TRBJ1-5|.|TRBV28
TGTGCCAGCAGCATACAGAGGAATCAGCCCCAGCATTTT
CASSIQRNQPQHF
>.|TRBJ1-1|.|TRBV29-1
TGCAGCGTTGAAGATCAGCAGGGTAGCACTGAAGCTTTCTTT
CSVEDQQGSTEAFF
>TRBD2|TRBJ2-5|.|TRBV9
TGTGCCAGCAGCCCCCATAAGCGGGAGGAAGAGACCCAGTACTTC
CASSPHKREEETQYF
>.|TRBJ1-1|.|TRBV7-9
TGTGCCAGCACGGGACTCGAGACACACGAGAAGAACACTGAAGCTTTCTTT
CASTGLETHEKNTEAFF
>.|TRBJ1-1|.|TRBV4-1
TGCGCCAGCAGCCCCCTGCCCGGGGGGACTGAAGCTTTCTTT
CASSPLPGGTEAFF
>.|TRBJ2-7|once|TRBV7-2
TGTGCCAGCAGCTCCGGGACGGACGCCTACGAGCAGTACTTC
CASSSGTDAYEQYF
>.|TRBJ1-1|.|TRBV5-1
TGCGCCAGCAGCTTGGACACTGAAGCTTTCTTT
CASSLDTEAFF
>.|TRBJ1-3|medium-sized|TRBV5-1
TGCGCCAGCAGCCAAGACAGCATCTCCTCTGGAAACACCATATATTTT
CASSQDSISSGNTIYF
>.|TRBJ1-5|.|TRBV6-5
TGTGCCAGCAGCCGGACCAGGGGTCAGCCCCAGCATTTT
CASSRTRGQPQHF
>.|TRBJ2-1|.|TRBV27
TGTGCCAGCAGGCTACGTCGAAGCGGCTCCTACAATGAGCAGTTCTTC
CASRLRRSGSYNEQFF
>TRBD1|TRBJ1-5|.|TRBV7-2
TGTGCCAGCAGCCAACAGGGGGCGTCGGGTCAGCCCCAGCATTTT
CASSQQGASGQPQHF
>TRBD2|TRBJ2-7|.|TRBV9
TGTGCCAGCAGCGTCGAGCTCGCGGGAGTCAGGCCGGCGGTCTCCGAGCAGTACTTC
CASSVELAGVRPAVSEQYF
>.|TRBJ1-5|.|TRBV6-5
TGCCGGGGGGGGGAATGCAATCAGCCCCAGCATTTT
CRGGECNQPQHF
>TRBD1|TRBJ1-2|.|TRBV5-4
TGTGCCAGCAGACCCGACAGGGAGGACTATGGCTACACCTTC
CASRPDREDYGYTF
>.|TRBJ1-1|few|TRBV27
TGTGCCAGCAATGAATTGGGACGGGACGACACTGAAGCTTTCTTT
CASNELGRDDTEAFF
>TRBD1|TRBJ1-2|once|TRBV6-4
TGTGCCACCAGACAGGGCCCCAGCTATGGCTACACCTTC
CATRQGPSYGYTF
>.|TRBJ1-6|.|TRBV6-1
TGTGCCAGCAGTGAAAGACAGTTATTTTCACCCCTCCACTTT
CASSERQLFSPLHF
>.|TRBJ1-3|.|TRBV30
TGTGCCTGGACCCTGGGAGGGACTGGAAACACCATATATTTT
CAWTLGGTGNTIYF
>.|TRBJ1-4|few|TRBV10-3
TGTGCCATCAGTGAGTCGATTTGGGAAAAACTGTTTTTT
CAISESIWEKLFF
>.|TRBJ1-1|few|TRBV19
TGTGCCAGTAGTCGGACCCCAGAAGCTTTCTTT
CASSRTPEAFF
>TRBD1|TRBJ2-1|once|TRBV5-4
TGTGCCAGCAGCTCCTCAGGGGGTTACAATGAGCAGTTCTTC
CASSSSGGYNEQFF
>.|TRBJ1-1|.|TRBV5-1
TGCGCCAGCAGCTTGGGTCAGGGAGGCACTGAAGCTTTCTTT
CASSLGQGGTEAFF
>.|TRBJ2-6|.|TRBV11-2
TGTGCCAGCAGCCGAACCTCATTCTCTGGGGCCAACGTCCTGACTTTC
CASSRTSFSGANVLTF
>.|TRBJ1-6|.|TRBV21-1
TGTGCCAGCAGCCCTGAAAAGGACAGGGGGCAAGGTTCACCCCTCCACTTT
CASSPEKDRGQGSPLHF
>.|TRBJ2-7|.|TRBV7-8
TGTGCCAGCAGCTTAGCAGGGGCCTACGAGCAGTACTTC
CASSLAGAYEQYF
>.|TRBJ1-4|.|TRBV13
TGTGCCAGCAGCCTCCTGGGAGCTAATGAAAAACTGTTTTTT
CASSLLGANEKLFF
>.|TRBJ1-5|.|TRBV15
TGTGCCACCAGCAGAGGGACTACAGCGCTCGGGGAGCCCCAGCATTTT
CATSRGTTALGEPQHF
>.|TRBJ2-7|.|TRBV11-2
TGTGCCAGCAGCACTATTAGGAGGAACTACGAGCAGTACTTC
CASSTIRRNYEQYF
>.|TRBJ1-2|.|TRBV28
TGTGCCCATTCTTCCAGTTACTATGGCTACACCTTC
CAHSSSYYGYTF
>TRBD1|TRBJ1-1|once|TRBV5-6
TGTGCCAGCAGCACGACAGGGGTCACTGAAGCTTTCTTT
CASSTTGVTEAFF
>.|TRBJ2-1|.|TRBV6-5
TGTGCCAGCCATGGGGGCGGGAGTACAGCAGAGCAGTTCTTC
CASHGGGSTAEQFF
>.|TRBJ2-7|.|TRBV5-1
TGCGCCAGCAGCTTCCTGGGGGGCAGCACCTACGAGCAGTACTTC
CASSFLGGSTYEQYF
>.|TRBJ2-2|few|TRBV4-3
TGCGCCAGCAGCCAAGGGACACAGAACACCGGGGAGCTGTTTTTT
CASSQGTQNTGELFF
>.|TRBJ1-4|.|TRBV7-9
TGTGCCAGCAGCTTAGGCGCCGGGGGTATCTTCTCTGAAAAACTGTTTTTT
CASSLGAGGIFSEKLFF
>.|TRBJ1-4|.|TRBV2
TGTGCCAGCAATGTCGGAGGGGAAAAACTGTTTTTT
CASNVGGEKLFF
>.|TRBJ2-7|.|TRBV30
TGTGCCTGGAGTGTTGAAGGGTCCCTCGGGCAGTACTTC
CAWSVEGSLGQYF
>TRBD1|TRBJ1-2|.|TRBV19
TGTGCCAGTAGTACGGGACAGACTAACTATGGCTACACCTTC
CASSTGQTNYGYTF
>.|TRBJ2-3|.|TRBV15
TGTGCCACCAGCAGAGAAGACAGCCCCACAGATACGCAGTATTTT
CATSREDSPTDTQYF
>TRBD1|TRBJ1-5|.|TRBV2
TGTGCCAGCAGTGGGGACAGGAGAAATCAGCCCCAGCATTTT
CASSGDRRNQPQHF